Each of the 32 T cell receptor beta chains below was sequenced from the same sample in a study of cytomegalovirus exposure and HLA in healthy donors. PCR employed 60 Vbeta and 13 Jbeta primers. Here immunoSEQ multiplex PCR was the method, and the copy in TCRdb shows in-frame clones only, minus some. The sample includes about 190,000 clones, roughly 80% of them seen just once. Specimen: PBMCs. These receptors all stem from a man aged 45-65 years in good health and CMV-seronegative.

V gene TRBV5-6 combines with J gene TRBJ2-1, with D maybe TRBD2 (6 bases). Germline assignment: CDR1 SGHDT and CDR2 YYEEEE. The V gene lost 4 bases and the J gene lost 4 bases, with 18 bases spanning the gap. The CDR3 spans 16 residues. The chain's CDR3 is CASSPSLGRSYNEQFF. The CDR3 DNA is TGTGCCAGCAGCCCTAGTCTAGGGAGGAGTTACAATGAGCAGTTCTTC.

The chain recombines TRBV27 with TRBJ2-1; D possibly corresponds to TRBD2 (6 bases). V was pared by 4 bases and J by 8 bases, with 9 bases between. The germline V gene has CDR1 MNHEY and CDR2 SMNVEV (reference sequence). The length of the CDR3 is 12 residues. The CDR3 nucleotides read TGTGCCAGCAGTTCCCGGAGGGATGAGCAGTTCTTC. Translated: CASSSRRDEQFF.

The chain couples TRBV18 to TRBJ2-7; D might be TRBD1 (6 bases). The germline V gene encodes CDR1 KGHSH and CDR2 LQKENI. The CDR3 is 13 amino acids. V was clipped by 6 bases and J by 3 bases, with 12 bases between them. The CDR3 protein is CASSDGTLYEQYF. CDR3 sequence (DNA): TGTGCCAGCTCGGACGGGACACTCTACGAGCAGTACTTC.

Comment on this clone: The junction differs from germline at one of its ends, possibly a read error. V is TRBV7-9 and J is TRBJ2-7, with TRBD2 matching over 8 bases. The CDR3 loop spans 15 amino acids. Looked up from germline, CDR1 is SEHNR and CDR2 is FQNEAQ (reference sequence). The CDR3 DNA reads as TGTTCCAGCAGCTTAGCGCTTAGCGGGGTCTCGGAGCAGTACTTC. This translates into CSSSLALSGVSEQYF.

The chain has TRBV7-9 and TRBJ2-3; TRBD1 might be the D (5 bases). Germline CDR1 and CDR2: SEHNR and FQNEAQ (reference sequence). The V and J ends lost 5 bases and 0 bases respectively, with 15 bases between them. The length of the CDR3 is 16 residues. This CDR3 reads CASSTGGRVSTDTQYF. DNA for the CDR3: TGTGCCAGCAGCACAGGTGGCAGAGTCAGCACAGATACGCAGTATTTT.

This clone came up a few times. The genes are TRBV2 and TRBJ2-3; the D is unclear. CDR3 length: 12 residues. Trimming stripped 5 bases from V and 2 bases from J, with 5 bases between. Germline CDR1 SNHLY, CDR2 FYNNEI. CDR3 protein: CASSSVTDTQYF. CDR3 coding DNA: TGTGCCAGCAGTTCAGTCACAGATACGCAGTATTTT. The full variable domain, completed using reference TRBV2 and TRBJ2-3, is EPEVTQTPSHQVTQMGQEVILRCVPISNHLYFYWYRQILGQKVEFLVSFYNNEISEKSEIFDDQFSVERPDGSNFTLKIRSTKLEDSAMYFCASSSVTDTQYFGPGTRLTVL.

This clone occurred a few times. J is TRBJ2-1 and V is TRBV15; D perhaps matches TRBD2 (7 bases). Per the germline V gene, CDR1 is LNHNV and CDR2 is YYDKDF (reference sequence). V was shortened by 0 bases and J by 7 bases, with 19 bases between the two germline ends. There are 17 residues in the CDR3. The CDR3 nucleotides read TGTGCCACCAGCAGAGAGGCGGCGGGGGCCTCCTTTAATGAGCAGTTCTTC. Translating gives CATSREAAGASFNEQFF.

This clone was found many times. The J gene is TRBJ1-5, the V gene TRBV7-2; 7 bases agree with TRBD1. The ends lost 5 bases at V and 1 base at J; junction bases unmatched: 5. Germline CDR1 and CDR2: SGHTA and FQGNSA. The CDR3 extends over 15 amino acids. The CDR3 protein is CASSPTGTSNQPQHF. CDR3 DNA: TGTGCCAGCAGCCCGACAGGGACAAGCAATCAGCCCCAGCATTTT.

The V call is TRBV7-8, the J call TRBJ2-3; no definite D call. V lost 5 bases and J lost 5, with 11 bases in between. In germline, CDR1 is SGHVS, CDR2 FQNEAQ. The CDR3 loop spans 13 amino acids. The CDR3 DNA reads as TGTGCCAGCAGCCTCCCCCCCGGAGATACGCAGTATTTT. Amino acid sequence: CASSLPPGDTQYF. The full variable domain, completed using reference TRBV7-8 and TRBJ2-3, is GAGVSQSPRYKVAKRGQDVALRCDPISGHVSLFWYQQALGQGPEFLTYFQNEAQLDKSGLPSDRFFAERPEGSVSTLKIQRTQQEDSAVYLCASSLPPGDTQYFGPGTRLTVL.

The V call is TRBV23-1, the J call TRBJ2-7; the match to TRBD1 covers 7 bases. TRBV23-1 is an open reading frame whose function is uncertain. J lost 6 bases, V lost 3 bases, and 8 bases had no gene match. This CDR3 is 14 amino acids long. This chain's CDR3 is CASSQTRQGSEQYF. DNA for the CDR3: TGCGCCAGCAGTCAGACCCGACAGGGCTCCGAGCAGTACTTC.

The CDR3 spells CASSVLRGNQETQYF. As DNA, the CDR3 is TGTGCCAGCTCGGTTCTGAGGGGGAACCAAGAGACCCAGTACTTC. The chain combines TRBV18 with TRBJ2-5, with D maybe TRBD1 (6 bases). Germline V gene data show CDR1 as KGHSH and CDR2 as LQKENI. Trimming took 6 bases from V and 0 from J, leaving 14 bases between them. The CDR3 is 15 residues long.

Points on this clone: The sample contains more than one DNA sequence encoding this CDR3. The CDR3 loop is CASSPGQGNNQPQHF. Written as DNA, the CDR3 is TGTGCCAGCAGTCCGGGACAGGGGAACAATCAGCCCCAGCATTTT. The rearrangement joins TRBV28 to TRBJ1-5; 10 nucleotides match TRBD1. Per germline, CDR1 MDHEN and CDR2 SYDVKM. With 5 bases clipped from V and 3 bases from J, the junction kept 4 bases outside the gene matches. The CDR3 runs to 15 residues.

J is TRBJ1-1 and V is TRBV18, with TRBD1 as a possible D gene (5 bases). The ends were cut back, 3 bases at V and 0 bases at J, with 14 bases in the middle. Germline V gives CDR1 KGHSH, CDR2 LQKENI. This CDR3 has 16 amino acids. Written as DNA, the CDR3 is TGTGCCAGCTCACCCGGGGGTTTAAAATTGAACACTGAAGCTTTCTTT. Translation gives CASSPGGLKLNTEAFF.

V gene TRBV6-1 combines with J gene TRBJ2-1; a weak D match, TRBD2 (6 bases). Trimming took off 2 bases at V and 4 bases at J, with 15 bases between the two ends. The germline V gene encodes CDR1 MNHNS and CDR2 SASEGT. The CDR3 has 16 amino acids. This CDR3 is CASSETDLDYYNEQFF. CDR3 DNA sequence: TGTGCCAGCAGTGAAACAGACCTGGACTATTACAATGAGCAGTTCTTC.

This clone was seen once. The rearrangement uses TRBV7-9 and TRBJ2-7; D possibly corresponds to TRBD1 (5 bases). Looked up from germline, CDR1 is SEHNR and CDR2 is FQNEAQ (reference sequence). The CDR3 is made up of 14 amino acids. Trimming pared 4 bases from V and 2 bases from J, leaving 12 bases between. CDR3 residues: CASSYRQRTYEQYF. The CDR3, as DNA: TGTGCCAGCAGCTACAGACAGAGAACCTACGAGCAGTACTTC.

This chain links TRBV7-2 with TRBJ1-2; D unclear. This CDR3 spans 14 amino acids. The V gene lost 7 bases and the J gene lost 6 bases, with 18 bases spanning the gap. Germline V gene sequence: CDR1 SGHTA, CDR2 FQGNSA. The DNA for the CDR3 is TGTGCCAGCACCCCAGAAGGCGGGAGAGATGGCTACACCTTC. This codes for CASTPEGGRDGYTF.

V is TRBV30 and J is TRBJ2-5, with TRBD1 as a possible D gene (6 bases). The DNA end is more similar to TRBJ2-7, so the J call may be wrong. The CDR3 has 14 residues. CDR1 and CDR2 (germline): GTSNPN, SVGIG (reference sequence). The CDR3 region has the DNA TGTGCCTGGGCCGGGACACTGTATACCTACGAGCAGTACTTC. Translated: CAWAGTLYTYEQYF.

The V and J genes are TRBV9 and TRBJ2-1, with 10 nucleotides matching TRBD2. This CDR3 region has 15 residues. Germline V gives CDR1 SGDLS, CDR2 YYNGEE. Trimming took 0 bases from V and 8 from J; bases not matched to a gene: 5. CDR3 region: CASSVDGLAGDEQFF. In nucleotides, the CDR3 is TGTGCCAGCAGCGTAGACGGGCTAGCGGGGGATGAGCAGTTCTTC.

The chain combines TRBV2 with TRBJ2-2; a possible D gene is TRBD1 (5 bases). The germline V gene has CDR1 SNHLY and CDR2 FYNNEI. The length of the CDR3 is 13 residues. Trimming removed 10 bases at V and 5 bases at J, with 14 bases between. The DNA for the CDR3 is TGTGCCACAAGACAGCAGGAGACCGGGGAGCTGTTTTTT. This encodes CATRQQETGELFF.

The chain has TRBV27 and TRBJ2-1; D remains unclear. CDR3 length equals 13 residues. V was shortened by 3 bases and J by 1 base, with 4 bases between the two germline ends. Germline lookup yields CDR1 MNHEY and CDR2 SMNVEV (reference sequence). The CDR3 sequence is CASSLQSYNEQFF. For the CDR3, the DNA is TGTGCCAGCAGTTTGCAGTCCTACAATGAGCAGTTCTTC.

The V gene is TRBV4-1, the J gene TRBJ1-5; a possible D gene is TRBD1 (6 bases). V was pared by 4 bases and J by 2 bases, with 9 bases between. Germline V CDR1 and CDR2: MGHRA, YSYEKL. The CDR3 is made up of 14 amino acids. The chain's CDR3 is CASSLPGGNQPQHF. In nucleotides, the CDR3 is TGCGCCAGCAGCCTCCCAGGGGGCAATCAGCCCCAGCATTTT.

In regard to this clone: The sample contains more than one DNA sequence encoding this CDR3. The chain employs TRBV11-2 and TRBJ2-7, with 7 bases fitting TRBD2. There are 14 residues in the CDR3. V trimming: 1 base; J trimming: 0 bases; junction bases outside the gene matches: 0. Germline CDR1 reads SGHAT; CDR2 reads FQNNGV. The CDR3, as DNA: TGTGCCAGCAGCTTAGGGACTAGCTCCTACGAGCAGTACTTC. Amino acids: CASSLGTSSYEQYF.

This clone was recorded only once. CDR3 sequence (DNA): TGTGCCAGCAGCTTATCGGGGGGAGGGACCGGGGAGCTGTTTTTT. It is translated as CASSLSGGGTGELFF. The chain couples TRBV11-2 to TRBJ2-2; 7 bases are a match to TRBD2. The CDR3 contains 15 residues. After removal of 2 bases from V and 5 bases from J, the junction contained 5 bases not matched to a gene. Germline V gene sequence: CDR1 SGHAT, CDR2 FQNNGV.

The sample holds a few counts of this clone. V is TRBV5-1 and J is TRBJ2-2; 14 bases are shared with TRBD2. The V and J ends lost 3 bases and 4 bases, in that order; junction bases with no gene match: 11. The CDR3 length is 19 residues. Germline CDR1 is SGHRS and CDR2 is YFSETQ. The CDR3 reads CASSYPTSGGAQITGELFF. CDR3 nucleotide sequence: TGCGCCAGCAGCTACCCGACTAGCGGGGGGGCTCAAATCACCGGGGAGCTGTTTTTT. The entire variable domain, with the rest obtained from reference TRBV5-1 and TRBJ2-2, is as follows: KAGVTQTPRYLIKTRGQQVTLSCSPISGHRSVSWYQQTPGQGLQFLFEYFSETQRNKGNFPGRFSGRQFSNSRSEMNVSTLELGDSALYLCASSYPTSGGAQITGELFFGEGSRLTVL.

This chain links TRBV5-1 with TRBJ1-2, with D perhaps matching TRBD1 (6 bases). This CDR3 is built from 14 residues. Trimming took off 0 bases at V and 8 bases at J, with 14 bases between the two ends. The germline V gene has CDR1 SGHRS and CDR2 YFSETQ. CDR3 in amino acids: CASSLDRVSKGYTF. The CDR3 DNA reads as TGCGCCAGCAGCTTGGACAGGGTTTCGAAAGGCTACACCTTC.

V and J are TRBV4-3 and TRBJ2-3; 7 bases match TRBD1. CDR3 length equals 15 residues. V dropped 1 base and J dropped 3; count of bases not matched to a gene: 4. Germline V gene sequence: CDR1 LGHNA, CDR2 YSLEER. The CDR3 loop is CASSQGRGRTDTQYF. The DNA of the CDR3 is TGCGCCAGCAGCCAAGGTAGGGGGCGAACAGATACGCAGTATTTT.

Of note for this clone: One junction end does not reproduce the germline sequence, and a read error may be involved. The rearrangement uses TRBV7-9 and TRBJ1-2; 8 bases are shared with TRBD1. This CDR3 comprises 15 residues. Germline loops: CDR1 SEHNR, CDR2 FQNEAQ (reference sequence). The DNA for the CDR3 is TGTTCCAGCAGCCACCGACAGGGGCGGGATATAGGCTACACCTTC. Its protein product is CSSSHRQGRDIGYTF.

J is TRBJ2-5 and V is TRBV7-9, with 14 bases lining up with TRBD2. The CDR3 is 14 amino acids. Germline V gene sequence: CDR1 SEHNR, CDR2 FQNEAQ (reference sequence). Losses at the gene ends were 10 bases for V and 5 bases for J; bases not matched to a gene: 6. The CDR3 DNA is TGTGCCATCGGGACTAGCGGGGGATGGGAGACCCAGTACTTC. This gives the protein CAIGTSGGWETQYF.

This rearrangement joins TRBV23-1 to TRBJ1-4, with D unresolved. TRBV23-1 is identified as an open reading frame with a role that is uncertain. The V and J ends lost 0 bases and 8 bases respectively, with 13 bases between them. This CDR3 contains 15 residues. The DNA of the CDR3 is TGCGCCAGCAGTCAATCAAGGCTAAGCGGGGAAAAACTGTTTTTT. It yields the protein CASSQSRLSGEKLFF.

This clone is termed medium-sized. This chain joins TRBV10-3 and TRBJ2-1; 7 bases agree with TRBD1. The CDR3 loop spans 13 amino acids. Trimming took 6 bases from V and 6 from J; bases not matched to a gene: 5. Germline V lookup: CDR1 ENHRY, CDR2 SYGVKD. As DNA, the CDR3 is TGTGCCATCAGGGGGGACAGCTTCAATGAGCAGTTCTTC. Protein product: CAIRGDSFNEQFF.

This sequence joins TRBV11-2 and TRBJ1-4; 7 bases are shared with TRBD1. V lost 6 bases to trimming and J lost 0 bases; unmatched junction nucleotides: 4. The length of the CDR3 is 15 residues. Germline values: CDR1 SGHAT, CDR2 FQNNGV. CDR3 sequence (DNA): TGTGCCAGCAGGCACAGGGGTGCAACTAATGAAAAACTGTTTTTT. Translation: CASRHRGATNEKLFF.

This rearrangement joins TRBV19 to TRBJ1-1; D gene unclear. Deletions cut 6 bases from V and 3 bases from J, with 17 bases between. There are 15 residues in the CDR3. Germline V gene data show CDR1 as LNHDA and CDR2 as SQIVND (reference sequence). CDR3 sequence reads: CASREPPPRDTEAFF. The CDR3, as DNA: TGTGCCAGTAGGGAGCCCCCCCCGAGGGACACTGAAGCTTTCTTT.